This TCR beta chain comes out of a study of cytotoxic CD8 clonotypes in ibrutinib-treated CLL. Whole-study findings and limits: In comparison with age-matched healthy donors, baseline clonality was higher and tracked circulating CD8+ T-cell counts.

TCRdb's copy holds only in-frame clones and misses some; the assay was immunoSEQ multiplex PCR. The sample carries 150,000 to 200,000 clones, 88% recorded once. The V gene lost 4 bases and the J gene lost 8 bases, with 12 bases spanning the gap. The V gene's germline CDR1 is SGHTA and CDR2 FQGTGA. This CDR3 has 13 amino acids. This clone occurred once. Its antigen is unknown. The starting material was PBMCs, obtained at disease progression, from a patient treated with ibrutinib. The chain combines TRBV7-3 with TRBJ2-1, with D maybe TRBD1 (6 bases). The TCR sequence derives from a human donor with chronic lymphocytic leukemia. CDR3 DNA sequence: TGTGCCAGCAGCTCAATACAGGGTCATGAGCAGTTCTTC. Translation gives CASSSIQGHEQFF.